A single sample gave rise to the 3 T cell receptor beta chains below, sequenced in a study of human T cells and chemical hapten exposure. Time point reported: healthy volunteer bleed at 6 weeks. Extraction yielded total RNA from whole blood (unfractionated). TCRdb re-called the RACE reads with MiXCR, one entry per CDR3 protein. This sample has 30,000 to 40,000 distinct CDR3 sequences, with approximately 5% found just once. Sequenced: whole blood. All receptors derive from a human donor in good health. Some clones in this sample may be carry-over from other donors' samples.

This clonotype was counted many times. The chain carries TRBV29-1 and TRBJ2-3; 11 nucleotides line up with TRBD2. The V segment lost 3 bases and the J segment 1 base; nucleotides outside the gene matches: 3. This CDR3 region has 15 residues. The germline CDR1 and CDR2 sequences are SQVTM and ANQGSEA. CDR3: CSVDELAGGTDTQYF. The CDR3, as DNA: TGCAGCGTTGATGAACTAGCGGGGGGCACAGATACGCAGTATTTT.

The V and J genes are TRBV5-4 and TRBJ2-5; 8 bases map to TRBD2. CDR3 length equals 17 residues. The germline V gene encodes CDR1 SGHNT and CDR2 YYREEE (reference sequence). The junction had 19 bases not matched to a gene; V was cut back by 3 bases and J by 9 bases. Written as DNA, the CDR3 is TGTGCCAGCAGCTATGGCCCGGGACTAGAGACAAGAAGGGCCCAGTACTTC. Protein sequence: CASSYGPGLETRRAQYF.

This chain links TRBV5-1 with TRBJ2-5; no clear D gene. V dropped 2 bases and J dropped 5 bases, with 4 bases sitting between them. CDR1 and CDR2 from the germline V gene are SGHRS and YFSETQ. CDR3 length equals 11 residues. The CDR3 DNA sequence: TGCGCCAGCAGCTTTGCCGAGACCCAGTACTTC. Protein product: CASSFAETQYF.